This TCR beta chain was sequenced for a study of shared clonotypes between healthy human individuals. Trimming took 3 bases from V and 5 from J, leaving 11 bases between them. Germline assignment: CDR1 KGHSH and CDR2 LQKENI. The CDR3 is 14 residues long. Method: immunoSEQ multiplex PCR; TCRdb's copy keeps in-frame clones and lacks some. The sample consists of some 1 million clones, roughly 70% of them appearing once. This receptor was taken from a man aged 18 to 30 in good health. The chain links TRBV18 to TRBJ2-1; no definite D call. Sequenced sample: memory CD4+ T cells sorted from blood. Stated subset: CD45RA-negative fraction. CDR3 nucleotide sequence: TGTGCCAGCTCACCCTCGACGGCTAACAATGAGCAGTTCTTC. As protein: CASSPSTANNEQFF.